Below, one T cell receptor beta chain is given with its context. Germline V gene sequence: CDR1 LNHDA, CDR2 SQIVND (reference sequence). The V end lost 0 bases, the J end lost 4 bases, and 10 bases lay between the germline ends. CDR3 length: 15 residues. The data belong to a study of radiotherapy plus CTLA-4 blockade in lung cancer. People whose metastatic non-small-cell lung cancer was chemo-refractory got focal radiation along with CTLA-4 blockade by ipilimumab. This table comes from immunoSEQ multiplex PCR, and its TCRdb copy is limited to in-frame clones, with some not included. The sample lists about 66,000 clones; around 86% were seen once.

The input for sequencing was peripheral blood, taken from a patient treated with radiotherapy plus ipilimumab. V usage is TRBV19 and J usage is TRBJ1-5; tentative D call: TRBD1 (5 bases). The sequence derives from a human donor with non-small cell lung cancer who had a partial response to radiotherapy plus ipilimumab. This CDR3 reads CASSIEGVRNQPQHF. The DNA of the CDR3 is TGTGCCAGTAGTATAGAAGGGGTCAGGAATCAGCCCCAGCATTTT.